This T cell receptor (beta chain) was identified during a study of early T cells in non-severe SARS-CoV-2 infection. Study at large: Sequenced material consisted of bulk RNA (from unsorted whole blood), and chains were unpaired.

This clonotype was counted ten times or more. Its antigen is as yet unknown. After removal of 2 bases from V and 2 bases from J, the junction contained 8 bases not matched to a gene. CDR3 size: 16 residues. Germline loops: CDR1 MDHEN, CDR2 SYDVKM. Findings and limits, study-wide: The study's VDJdb matching favored anti-spike CD8 responses and missed private and CD4 specificities.

Individual cDNA molecules carried attached unique molecular identifiers. Each CDR3 protein is one row after TCRdb ran MiXCR on the 5' RACE reads. The profile shows approximately 70,000 distinct CDR3 sequences, about a tenth of them singletons. The sample here was whole blood, taken at baseline. The source is an adult who was a healthcare worker with PCR-confirmed SARS-CoV-2 infection or an uninfected control (not recorded which). This sequence joins TRBV28 and TRBJ2-7; 8 bases agree with TRBD2. The CDR3 here is CASSLQPGLVPYEQYF. The CDR3 bases are TGTGCCAGCAGTTTACAGCCGGGACTAGTACCCTACGAGCAGTACTTC.